The 24 T cell receptor beta chains given below trace back to one sample, sequenced in a study of blood T cell repertoires in COVID-19. Clones were read by immunoSEQ multiplex PCR, and TCRdb kept only the in-frame ones, dropping some. The sample has fewer than 110,000 clones, approximately 88% seen once; the top ten hold about 4.2%. Sequencing was performed on peripheral blood. These receptors were collected from a human donor in a cohort sampled during active COVID-19.

This sequence joins TRBV28 and TRBJ1-2; no clear D gene. In germline, CDR1 is MDHEN, CDR2 SYDVKM. The CDR3 sequence is 13 residues long. Trimming took 2 bases from V and 10 from J, leaving 14 bases between them. The CDR3 coding sequence is TGTGCCAGCAGTTTAGGAGGACCACTGGTCTACACCTTC. Protein product: CASSLGGPLVYTF.

In this sample, this clone turned up a few times. V and J are TRBV7-8 and TRBJ2-1; 10 bases map to TRBD2. The J segment lost 15 bases and the V segment lost 5 bases, leaving 16 bases of the junction unmatched. The CDR3 has 15 residues. Germline CDR1 SGHVS, CDR2 FQNEAQ. The CDR3 sequence: CASSKGGLAGVLGFF. CDR3 nucleotide sequence: TGTGCCAGCAGCAAGGGGGGGCTAGCGGGAGTCTTAGGGTTCTTC.

This rearrangement joins TRBV10-3 to TRBJ2-1, with TRBD2 matching 12 bases. Germline assignment: CDR1 ENHRY and CDR2 SYGVKD. With V trimmed by 0 bases and J by 10 bases, 4 bases remained unmatched. This CDR3 is built from 15 residues. The CDR3 reads CAISESASGRAEQFF. In DNA form, the CDR3 reads TGTGCCATCAGTGAGTCTGCTAGCGGGAGGGCCGAGCAGTTCTTC.

The V and J genes are TRBV10-3 and TRBJ2-1; 7 bases are shared with TRBD2. Germline trimming cut 7 bases from V and 6 bases from J; bases unmatched to any gene: 18. Germline loops: CDR1 ENHRY, CDR2 SYGVKD. This CDR3 spans 17 amino acids. The CDR3 is CAINPGSGRASGNEQFF. CDR3 sequence (DNA): TGTGCCATCAATCCGGGGAGTGGGAGGGCCTCAGGCAATGAGCAGTTCTTC.

This chain joins TRBV2 and TRBJ1-6, with TRBD1 matching over 7 bases. The V gene end was trimmed by 6 bases and the J gene end by 10 bases; junction bases not matched to a gene: 6. The CDR3 loop spans 13 amino acids. Germline CDR1 SNHLY, CDR2 FYNNEI. DNA of the CDR3: TGTGCCAGCAGGACAGGGATTGGCTCACCCCTCCACTTT. This sequence encodes CASRTGIGSPLHF.

This chain links TRBV7-9 with TRBJ1-6, with TRBD1 matching over 9 bases. Germline V gives CDR1 SEHNR, CDR2 FQNEAQ (reference sequence). With 5 bases clipped from V and 8 bases from J, the junction kept 7 bases outside the gene matches. CDR3 length: 15 amino acids. Here the CDR3 DNA reads TGTGCCAGCAGCCCCGACGGGACAGGGTATTCACCCCTCCACTTT. Its protein product is CASSPDGTGYSPLHF. Variable domain in full (rest from reference TRBV7-9 and TRBJ1-6): DTGVSQNPRHKITKRGQNVTFRCDPISEHNRLYWYRQTLGQGPEFLTYFQNEAQLEKSRLLSDRFSAERPKGSFSTLEIQRTEQGDSAMYLCASSPDGTGYSPLHFGNGTRLTVT.

The rearrangement joins TRBV7-3 to TRBJ1-1, with D possibly matching TRBD1 (5 bases). V lost 0 bases and J lost 4, with 9 bases in between. The CDR3 is 14 amino acids. In germline, CDR1 is SGHTA, CDR2 FQGTGA. The CDR3 sequence: CASSLTSGGTEAFF. Written as DNA, the CDR3 is TGTGCCAGCAGCTTAACTTCCGGGGGCACTGAAGCTTTCTTT.

The V call is TRBV20-1, the J call TRBJ2-1; perhaps TRBD2 as D (7 bases). Germline CDR1 is DFQATT and CDR2 is SNEGSKA (reference sequence). V was shortened by 6 bases and J by 8 bases, with 20 bases between the two germline ends. This CDR3 has 14 residues. CDR3 region: CSASMEGGVDEQFF. CDR3 DNA sequence: TGCAGTGCAAGTATGGAGGGGGGGGTCGATGAGCAGTTCTTC.

V gene TRBV28 combines with J gene TRBJ1-4; possible D gene TRBD1, 5 bases. Germline values: CDR1 MDHEN, CDR2 SYDVKM. The CDR3 totals 15 residues. Trimming stripped 6 bases from V and 4 bases from J, with 15 bases between. Here the CDR3 reads CASSAPRVVNEKLFF. The DNA for the CDR3 is TGTGCCAGCAGCGCCCCCAGGGTGGTTAATGAAAAACTGTTTTTT.

V is TRBV12-3 or TRBV12-4 and J is TRBJ1-5; no clear D. V lost 2 bases and J lost 6, with 5 bases in between. The CDR3 runs to 12 residues. CDR3 in DNA: TGTGCCAGCAGTTTATGGAGTCAGCCCCAGCATTTT. Translation: CASSLWSQPQHF.

The rearrangement links TRBV7-3 to TRBJ2-3; D is ambiguous. The CDR3 consists of 12 residues. The V end lost 3 bases, the J end lost 3 bases, and 4 bases lay between the germline ends. Germline CDR1 and CDR2: SGHTA and FQGTGA. DNA of the CDR3: TGTGCCAGCAGCTTCGCGACAGATACGCAGTATTTT. It is translated as CASSFATDTQYF.

The chain carries TRBV11-3 and TRBJ2-1; 11 positions match TRBD2. V was pared by 5 bases and J by 0 bases, with 0 bases of the junction left unmatched. The germline V gene encodes CDR1 SGHNT and CDR2 YENEEA. This CDR3 contains 15 residues. The CDR3 region is CASSTSGSSYNEQFF. In DNA, the CDR3 is TGTGCCAGCAGCACTAGCGGGAGCTCCTACAATGAGCAGTTCTTC.

This chain uses TRBV12-5 with TRBJ1-4; 9 nucleotides match TRBD1. The V gene end was trimmed by 0 bases and the J gene end by 2 bases; junction bases not matched to a gene: 19. The germline gives CDR1 LGHNT, CDR2 FRNRAP. The CDR3 has 22 amino acids. CDR3 DNA sequence: TGTGCTAGTGGTTTGGTTCTATTCCGGGACAGGGAATATATTGGGACTAATGAAAAACTGTTTTTT. Translation gives CASGLVLFRDREYIGTNEKLFF.

V is TRBV11-2 and J is TRBJ2-5; no clear D. With 2 bases removed from V and 5 bases from J, the gap between germline ends came to 15 bases. The CDR3 has 15 residues. Looked up from germline, CDR1 is SGHAT and CDR2 is FQNNGV. The CDR3 here is CASSLTASARETQYF. The CDR3, as DNA: TGTGCCAGCAGCTTAACGGCAAGCGCGCGGGAGACCCAGTACTTC.

The chain carries TRBV28 and TRBJ1-5; D remains ambiguous. Germline lookup yields CDR1 MDHEN and CDR2 SYDVKM. The CDR3 spans 16 residues. Deletions cut 7 bases from V and 1 base from J, with 17 bases between. CDR3 DNA: TGTGCCAGCACCTTAGGTACGGAGATAAGCAATCAGCCCCAGCATTTT. It translates to CASTLGTEISNQPQHF. The whole variable domain, filled in from reference TRBV28 and TRBJ1-5, reads DVKVTQSSRYLVKRTGEKVFLECVQDMDHENMFWYRQDPGLGLRLIYFSYDVKMKEKGDIPEGYSVSREKKERFSLILESASTNQTSMYLCASTLGTEISNQPQHFGDGTRLSIL.

In this sample, this clone turned up a few times. In DNA, the CDR3 is TGTGCCAGTAGTATCGGGACTAGCGGGATCTACGAGCAGTACTTC. It codes for CASSIGTSGIYEQYF. The chain employs TRBV19 and TRBJ2-7; TRBD2 aligns across 13 bases. V shed 3 bases, J shed 3 bases, and the junction held 2 bases outside the gene matches. Germline CDR1 LNHDA, CDR2 SQIVND (reference sequence). The CDR3 contains 15 residues.

V and J are TRBV19 and TRBJ2-3; the D gene is possibly TRBD1 (6 bases). Between the trimmed V and J ends, which lost 8 bases and 0 bases, there was a span of 9 bases. Germline V gene data show CDR1 as LNHDA and CDR2 as SQIVND (reference sequence). The CDR3 is 13 residues long. CDR3 amino acids: CASGTTSTDTQYF. CDR3 nucleotide sequence: TGTGCCAGTGGGACAACTAGCACAGATACGCAGTATTTT.

The rearrangement uses TRBV7-2 and TRBJ1-1, with D perhaps TRBD1 (5 bases). With 4 bases removed from V and 0 bases from J, the gap between germline ends came to 12 bases. Germline V gene data show CDR1 as SGHTA and CDR2 as FQGNSA. The length of the CDR3 is 15 residues. The CDR3 loop is CASSYQTAMNTEAFF. CDR3 DNA sequence: TGTGCCAGCAGCTACCAGACAGCTATGAACACTGAAGCTTTCTTT.

The V gene is TRBV6-2 or TRBV6-3, the J gene TRBJ1-5, with a weak D call TRBD1 (5 bases). CDR3 size: 17 residues. Germline V gene sequence: CDR1 MNHEY, CDR2 SVGEGT. The V end was cut by 5 bases, the J end by 4 bases, with 21 bases between. The DNA of the CDR3 is TGTGCCAGCAGTACCCCCGCGGGGAGGGGCGGGAATCAGCCCCAGCATTTT. It codes for CASSTPAGRGGNQPQHF.

The chain carries TRBV21-1 and TRBJ2-7; TRBD1, the D gene given by the table, was not confirmed from the DNA. TRBV21-1 is shown as a pseudogene. This CDR3 is built from 13 residues. The DNA of the CDR3 is TGTGCCAGCAGCGGGGGACAAGCCTACGAGCAGTACTTC. It yields the protein CASSGGQAYEQYF.

The V gene is TRBV10-3, the J gene TRBJ2-7; possibly TRBD1 for D (6 bases). Trimming shortened V by 5 bases and J by 0 bases, and 11 bases separated the two germline ends. This CDR3 has 14 amino acids. CDR1 and CDR2 from the germline V gene are ENHRY and SYGVKD. The CDR3 reads CAISPDSSSYEQYF. The CDR3 DNA sequence: TGTGCCATCAGTCCGGACAGCAGCTCCTACGAGCAGTACTTC.

The gene calls are TRBV18 and TRBJ2-5; possible D gene TRBD2, 7 bases. Germline values: CDR1 KGHSH, CDR2 LQKENI. V gave up 2 bases and J gave up 5 bases, with 12 bases separating them. The CDR3 length is 14 residues. CDR3 region: CASSPAGAGETQYF. The CDR3 DNA reads as TGTGCCAGCTCACCAGCGGGGGCTGGCGAGACCCAGTACTTC.

The CDR3 here is CASSRGGERGSQPQHF. In nucleotides, the CDR3 is TGTGCCAGCTCACGTGGTGGGGAAAGGGGTAGTCAGCCCCAGCATTTT. V is TRBV18 and J is TRBJ1-5; D is possibly TRBD1 (5 bases). This CDR3 region has 16 residues. The V and J ends lost 4 bases and 6 bases respectively, with 19 bases between them. Germline CDR1 reads KGHSH; CDR2 reads LQKENI.

This clone has just one count. The chain uses TRBV5-4 and TRBJ2-1, with D possibly matching TRBD1 (5 bases). With 0 bases removed from V and 8 bases from J, the gap between germline ends came to 12 bases. Germline loops: CDR1 SGHNT, CDR2 YYREEE (reference sequence). This CDR3 is built from 14 residues. CDR3: CASSLGRDFYEQFF. For the CDR3, the DNA is TGTGCCAGCAGCTTGGGCAGGGATTTCTATGAGCAGTTCTTC.